This entry features one TCR beta chain sequence. The sample is drawn from a study of blood T cell repertoires in COVID-19. Study details: Italy, Spain and the United States were the sources of the convalescent and acute COVID-19 samples. T cells, B-cell-depleted T cells, or PBMCs supplied cDNA or gDNA.

The germline V gene encodes CDR1 LGHDT and CDR2 YNNKEL (reference sequence). This CDR3 has 16 residues. V lost 0 bases and J lost 4; bases outside the gene matches: 6. In the authors' methods: Counts of nucleated cells, estimated from reference gene primer amplification, were obtained. Sequencing was performed with immunoSEQ multiplex PCR; in TCRdb, only in-frame clones are kept and a portion is missing. The V and J calls and clone size come from that table; D and trimming were worked out from the DNA. The repertoire includes 150,000 to 200,000 clones, under 90% of them detected once, and 14% sits in the top ten. The Seattle patients, enrolled during active infection, were followed longitudinally.

The receptor was derived from a woman aged 70 to 79 with COVID-19, enrolled during active disease. Input material: peripheral blood. The genes are TRBV3-1 (or the pseudogene TRBV3-2) and TRBJ2-5; 9 nucleotides agree with TRBD1. CDR3 in DNA: TGTGCCAGCAGCCAAGAAGGGACAGGGCGAAGAGAGACCCAGTACTTC. Its protein is CASSQEGTGRRETQYF.